This is a list of T cell receptor beta chains from one sample in a study of technical replicates of blood from a few donors. Profiling relied on immunoSEQ multiplex PCR, and the TCRdb table lists in-frame clones only, not all of them. The table lists over 70,000 clones, 85% to 95% of them singletons. Sequencing was carried out using PBMCs. These receptors all stem from a human donor in good health. Some clones in this sample may be carry-over from other donors' samples. CDR3s include the opening cysteine and the closing phenylalanine or tryptophan. The order of the fields is CDR3 length, J gene, V gene, CDR3 protein.

16,TRBJ2-2,TRBV5-6,CASSLAGEANTGELFF
15,TRBJ2-1,TRBV5-4,CASSLGTSGNDEQFF
15,TRBJ2-3,TRBV30,CAWDGATGRANTQYF
14,TRBJ2-7,TRBV10-3,CATQGASGSPEQYF
14,TRBJ1-2,TRBV9,CASSARTGGGGYTF
13,TRBJ2-1,TRBV2,CASSESWTSGKFF
14,TRBJ1-5,TRBV27,CASRGGMSNQPQHF
13,TRBJ1-6,TRBV2,CASSVDTRAALHF
11,TRBJ1-1,TRBV20-1,CSATRGGEAFF
15,TRBJ2-5,TRBV13,CASSLAGTQQETQYF
14,TRBJ2-7,TRBV7-6,CASSAGTGAYEQYF
14,TRBJ2-2,TRBV6-1,CASSDRGFTGELFF
15,TRBJ2-1,TRBV6-5,CASSWTGTLGNEQFF
12,TRBJ1-4,TRBV30,CAWSDSYEKLFF
13,TRBJ2-7,TRBV27,CASSSRGAYEQYF
12,TRBJ1-2,TRBV7-6,CASSDDTYGYTF
16,TRBJ2-1,TRBV4-3,CASSQERQGVLGVQFF